This entry lists 3 T cell receptor beta chains sequenced from one sample in a study of cytomegalovirus exposure and HLA in healthy donors. Primers for the PCR totalled 60 Vbeta and 13 Jbeta. Method: immunoSEQ multiplex PCR; TCRdb's copy keeps in-frame clones and lacks some. Seen here are over 100,000 clones, 77% observed once, and the top ten hold approximately 1.4%. The sequenced sample was PBMCs. These receptor sequences come from a woman in her thirties or forties in good health and CMV-seronegative.

The genes are TRBV5-1 and TRBJ2-3; 8 nucleotides align to TRBD2. The CDR3 spans 16 residues. Germline values: CDR1 SGHRS, CDR2 YFSETQ. V lost 5 bases, J lost 4 bases, and 12 bases stayed unmatched. The CDR3, as DNA: TGCGCCAGCAGGGGCAGCGGGGGACCATTGCCAGATACGCAGTATTTT. The encoded protein is CASRGSGGPLPDTQYF.

This clone was counted once. This chain connects TRBV6-1 to TRBJ1-6; D uncertain. CDR1 and CDR2 from the germline V gene are MNHNS and SASEGT. The CDR3 loop spans 11 amino acids. Trimming stripped 7 bases from V and 10 bases from J, with 8 bases between. The DNA for the CDR3 is TGTGCCAGCAACGTCGGGTCACCCCTCCACTTT. Protein product: CASNVGSPLHF.

The chain combines TRBV29-1 with TRBJ1-4; D gene uncertain. The CDR3 runs 14 residues. V lost 2 bases and J lost 1, with 8 bases in between. Germline-derived CDR1 and CDR2 are SQVTM and ANQGSEA. Here the CDR3 DNA reads TGCAGCGTTGAAACCCGGGAAACTAATGAAAAACTGTTTTTT. It is translated as CSVETRETNEKLFF.